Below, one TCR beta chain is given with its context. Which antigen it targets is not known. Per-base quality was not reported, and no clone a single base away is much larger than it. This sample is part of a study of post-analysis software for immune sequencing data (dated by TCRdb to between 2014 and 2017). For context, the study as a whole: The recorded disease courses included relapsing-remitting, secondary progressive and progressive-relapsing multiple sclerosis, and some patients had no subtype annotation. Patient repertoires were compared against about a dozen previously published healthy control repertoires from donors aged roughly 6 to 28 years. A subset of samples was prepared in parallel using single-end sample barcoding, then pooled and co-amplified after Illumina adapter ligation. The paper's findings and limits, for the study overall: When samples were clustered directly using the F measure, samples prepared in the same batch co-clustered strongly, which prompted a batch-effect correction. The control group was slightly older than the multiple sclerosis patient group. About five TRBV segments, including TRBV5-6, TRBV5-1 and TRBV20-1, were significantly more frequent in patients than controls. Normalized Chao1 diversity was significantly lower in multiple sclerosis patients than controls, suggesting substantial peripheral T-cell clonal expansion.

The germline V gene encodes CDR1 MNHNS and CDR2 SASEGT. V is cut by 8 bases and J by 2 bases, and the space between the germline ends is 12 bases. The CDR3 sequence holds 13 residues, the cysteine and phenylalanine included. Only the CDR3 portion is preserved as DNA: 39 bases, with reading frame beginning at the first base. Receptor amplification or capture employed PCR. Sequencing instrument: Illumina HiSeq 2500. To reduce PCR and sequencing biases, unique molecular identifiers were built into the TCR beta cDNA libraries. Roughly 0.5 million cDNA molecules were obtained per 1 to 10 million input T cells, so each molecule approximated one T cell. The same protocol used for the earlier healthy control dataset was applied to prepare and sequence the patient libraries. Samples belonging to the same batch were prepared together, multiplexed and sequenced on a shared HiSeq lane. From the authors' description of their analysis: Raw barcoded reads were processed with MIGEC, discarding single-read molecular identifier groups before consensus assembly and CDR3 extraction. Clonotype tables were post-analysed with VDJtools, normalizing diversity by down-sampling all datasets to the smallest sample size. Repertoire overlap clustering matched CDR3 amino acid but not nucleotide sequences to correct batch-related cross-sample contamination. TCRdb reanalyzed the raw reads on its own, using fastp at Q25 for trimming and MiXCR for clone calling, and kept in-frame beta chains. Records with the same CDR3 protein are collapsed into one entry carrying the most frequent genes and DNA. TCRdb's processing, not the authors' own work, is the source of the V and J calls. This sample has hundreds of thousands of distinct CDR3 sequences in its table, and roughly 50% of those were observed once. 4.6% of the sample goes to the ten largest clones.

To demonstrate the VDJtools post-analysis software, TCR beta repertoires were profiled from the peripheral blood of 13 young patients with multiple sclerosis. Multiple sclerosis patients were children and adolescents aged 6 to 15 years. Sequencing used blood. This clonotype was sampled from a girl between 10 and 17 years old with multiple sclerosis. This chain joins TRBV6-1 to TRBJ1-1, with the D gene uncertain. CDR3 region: CASVRPINTEAFF. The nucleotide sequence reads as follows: TGTGCCAGCGTCAGGCCGATTAACACTGAAGCTTTCTTT.